The next 17 T cell receptor beta chains were all read from a single sample in a study of T cell responses to AZD1222 COVID-19 vaccine. Clones were sequenced by immunoSEQ multiplex PCR, and TCRdb holds only the in-frame ones, with some missing. This sample has around 140,000 clones; 85% to 95% occur once, and the top ten carry about 12%. This sample comprised peripheral blood, obtained after recovery from COVID-19. These receptor sequences come from an adult who had recovered from COVID-19.

V is TRBV9 and J is TRBJ2-1; 10 bases fit TRBD2. The CDR3 is 14 residues long. The J segment lost 6 bases and the V segment lost 4 bases, leaving 4 bases of the junction unmatched. Germline V gene data show CDR1 as SGDLS and CDR2 as YYNGEE. The chain's CDR3 is CASSWTSGGNEQFF. In DNA, the CDR3 is TGTGCCAGCAGCTGGACTAGCGGTGGCAATGAGCAGTTCTTC.

This chain uses TRBV4-1 with TRBJ2-1; D is unclear. The V gene lost 7 bases and the J gene lost 7 bases, with 17 bases spanning the gap. The CDR3 is 14 residues long. CDR1 and CDR2 from the germline V gene are MGHRA and YSYEKL. CDR3 DNA sequence: TGCGCCAGCACGCCAAAGACCCTAGGGAATGAGCAGTTCTTC. Translating gives CASTPKTLGNEQFF.

The chain links TRBV5-5 to TRBJ1-6; D gene uncertain. CDR1 is SGHKS, CDR2 YYEKEE, per germline (reference sequence). This CDR3 is 15 amino acids long. Deletions cut 4 bases from V and 0 bases from J, with 8 bases between. CDR3 amino acids: CASSLLSSYNSPLHF. As DNA, the CDR3 is TGTGCCAGCAGCCTCCTGAGCTCCTATAATTCACCCCTCCACTTT.

DNA of the CDR3: TGTGCCAGCGGGGGGACAGGGATTATGCAGCCCCAGCATTTT. It specifies CASGGTGIMQPQHF. This chain joins TRBV6-5 and TRBJ1-5, with TRBD1 matching over 9 bases. The CDR3 is 14 residues long. Germline V CDR1 and CDR2: MNHEY, SVGAGI. V lost 8 bases to trimming and J lost 7 bases; unmatched junction nucleotides: 9.

CDR3 region: CASSLYLVAGGYNEQFF. CDR3 bases: TGTGCCAGCAGTTTATACCTCGTAGCGGGAGGCTACAATGAGCAGTTCTTC. V and J are TRBV27 and TRBJ2-1; 10 bases align to TRBD2. The germline V gene encodes CDR1 MNHEY and CDR2 SMNVEV (reference sequence). V lost 1 base to trimming and J lost 3 bases; unmatched junction nucleotides: 6. The CDR3 consists of 17 residues.

V is TRBV5-4 and J is TRBJ1-1; TRBD1 might be the D (5 bases). V was pared by 3 bases and J by 5 bases, with 11 bases between. This CDR3 has 13 residues. Germline CDR1 reads SGHNT; CDR2 reads YYREEE (reference sequence). CDR3 sequence (DNA): TGTGCCAGCAGCTCCCCAGGGCGTACTGAAGCTTTCTTT. Translation: CASSSPGRTEAFF.

The chain couples TRBV21-1 to TRBJ2-5; no check of the table's D call, TRBD2, against the DNA was made. TRBV21-1 is an annotated pseudogene. The CDR3 has 21 residues. CDR3 amino acids: CASSKYLNGRRTSGGAETQYF. The CDR3 coding sequence is TGTGCCAGCAGCAAATACCTGAACGGGAGACGGACTAGCGGGGGCGCAGAGACCCAGTACTTC.

This chain joins TRBV27 and TRBJ2-7, with a possible D match to TRBD1 (6 bases). Germline V gene sequence: CDR1 MNHEY, CDR2 SMNVEV (reference sequence). Trimming took off 4 bases at V and 0 bases at J, with 22 bases between the two ends. The CDR3 consists of 18 residues. The CDR3 nucleotides read TGTGCCAGCAGTTCCCTCGGCCTCTGGCAGGGGAGCTCCTACGAGCAGTACTTC. Translated: CASSSLGLWQGSSYEQYF.

V usage is TRBV10-3 and J usage is TRBJ1-1, with 9 bases lining up with TRBD1. CDR3 length equals 16 residues. Trimming cost V 6 bases and J 6 bases; bases outside gene matches: 14. Germline CDR1 reads ENHRY; CDR2 reads SYGVKD. The CDR3: CAIRGPGQGGTAEAFF. Here the CDR3 DNA reads TGTGCCATCAGGGGACCGGGACAGGGAGGAACGGCTGAAGCTTTCTTT.

The chain carries TRBV19 and TRBJ1-4; weak D call: TRBD1 (5 bases). From germline, CDR1 is LNHDA and CDR2 SQIVND (reference sequence). The CDR3 has 10 amino acids. V lost 8 bases to trimming and J lost 11 bases, with 9 bases between them. CDR3 sequence: CASGGEKLFF. The CDR3 DNA follows: TGTGCCAGTGGGGGGGAGAAACTGTTTTTT.

This clone appeared once. V and J are TRBV5-1 and TRBJ1-1; D not resolved. From germline, CDR1 is SGHRS and CDR2 YFSETQ. The V end was cut by 2 bases, the J end by 2 bases, with 10 bases between. This CDR3 comprises 14 residues. Here the CDR3 reads CASSFKAANTEAFF. The CDR3 DNA sequence: TGCGCCAGCAGCTTCAAAGCGGCTAACACTGAAGCTTTCTTT.

The chain carries TRBV12-3 or TRBV12-4 and TRBJ1-2; 7 bases are a match to TRBD1. Trimming removed 5 bases from V and 5 bases from J; junction bases left unmatched: 5. The length of the CDR3 is 13 residues. This CDR3 is CASSIDRAYGYTF. The CDR3 coding sequence is TGTGCCAGCAGTATAGACAGGGCTTATGGCTACACCTTC.

This rearrangement joins TRBV11-2 to TRBJ1-2, with D possibly matching TRBD1 (5 bases). The V gene's germline CDR1 is SGHAT and CDR2 FQNNGV. The CDR3 loop spans 13 amino acids. V was shortened by 2 bases and J by 6 bases, with 10 bases between the two germline ends. The CDR3 nucleotides read TGTGCCAGCAGCTTATGGGGGGGAGATGGCTACACCTTC. Its protein is CASSLWGGDGYTF.

The DNA of the CDR3 is TGTGCCAGCAGCCAAGATCGTAGCGACAATGAGCAGTTCTTC. It encodes CASSQDRSDNEQFF. V usage is TRBV4-2 and J usage is TRBJ2-1, with D tentatively TRBD2 (5 bases). The CDR3 spans 14 residues. Deletions cut 0 bases from V and 5 bases from J, with 8 bases between. Germline V lookup: CDR1 LGHNA, CDR2 YNFKEQ.

The chain joins TRBV5-6 to TRBJ2-1; D ambiguous. Germline-derived CDR1 and CDR2 are SGHDT and YYEEEE. V lost 2 bases to trimming and J lost 1 base, with 16 bases between them. The CDR3 covers 17 residues. In DNA, the CDR3 is TGTGCCAGCAGCTTCCAGGCGCCCAAGAGGTCCTACAATGAGCAGTTCTTC. Translation: CASSFQAPKRSYNEQFF.

This clone was picked up a small number of times. The rearrangement joins TRBV10-2 to TRBJ1-5, with D possibly being TRBD1 (5 bases). Germline V CDR1 and CDR2: WSHSY, SAAADI. This CDR3 is built from 16 residues. V lost 0 bases and J 4 bases, leaving 13 bases between the germline ends. CDR3 coding DNA: TGCGCCAGCAGTGAGTCGGGGGGATGGGCTAATCAGCCCCAGCATTTT. This sequence encodes CASSESGGWANQPQHF.

V gene TRBV18 combines with J gene TRBJ2-7; 7 bases agree with TRBD2. Germline-derived CDR1 and CDR2 are KGHSH and LQKENI. CDR3 length equals 13 residues. Trimming removed 5 bases from V and 5 bases from J; junction bases left unmatched: 6. CDR3 protein: CASSAGLFDEQYF. The CDR3 region has the DNA TGTGCCAGCTCAGCGGGACTATTCGACGAGCAGTACTTC.